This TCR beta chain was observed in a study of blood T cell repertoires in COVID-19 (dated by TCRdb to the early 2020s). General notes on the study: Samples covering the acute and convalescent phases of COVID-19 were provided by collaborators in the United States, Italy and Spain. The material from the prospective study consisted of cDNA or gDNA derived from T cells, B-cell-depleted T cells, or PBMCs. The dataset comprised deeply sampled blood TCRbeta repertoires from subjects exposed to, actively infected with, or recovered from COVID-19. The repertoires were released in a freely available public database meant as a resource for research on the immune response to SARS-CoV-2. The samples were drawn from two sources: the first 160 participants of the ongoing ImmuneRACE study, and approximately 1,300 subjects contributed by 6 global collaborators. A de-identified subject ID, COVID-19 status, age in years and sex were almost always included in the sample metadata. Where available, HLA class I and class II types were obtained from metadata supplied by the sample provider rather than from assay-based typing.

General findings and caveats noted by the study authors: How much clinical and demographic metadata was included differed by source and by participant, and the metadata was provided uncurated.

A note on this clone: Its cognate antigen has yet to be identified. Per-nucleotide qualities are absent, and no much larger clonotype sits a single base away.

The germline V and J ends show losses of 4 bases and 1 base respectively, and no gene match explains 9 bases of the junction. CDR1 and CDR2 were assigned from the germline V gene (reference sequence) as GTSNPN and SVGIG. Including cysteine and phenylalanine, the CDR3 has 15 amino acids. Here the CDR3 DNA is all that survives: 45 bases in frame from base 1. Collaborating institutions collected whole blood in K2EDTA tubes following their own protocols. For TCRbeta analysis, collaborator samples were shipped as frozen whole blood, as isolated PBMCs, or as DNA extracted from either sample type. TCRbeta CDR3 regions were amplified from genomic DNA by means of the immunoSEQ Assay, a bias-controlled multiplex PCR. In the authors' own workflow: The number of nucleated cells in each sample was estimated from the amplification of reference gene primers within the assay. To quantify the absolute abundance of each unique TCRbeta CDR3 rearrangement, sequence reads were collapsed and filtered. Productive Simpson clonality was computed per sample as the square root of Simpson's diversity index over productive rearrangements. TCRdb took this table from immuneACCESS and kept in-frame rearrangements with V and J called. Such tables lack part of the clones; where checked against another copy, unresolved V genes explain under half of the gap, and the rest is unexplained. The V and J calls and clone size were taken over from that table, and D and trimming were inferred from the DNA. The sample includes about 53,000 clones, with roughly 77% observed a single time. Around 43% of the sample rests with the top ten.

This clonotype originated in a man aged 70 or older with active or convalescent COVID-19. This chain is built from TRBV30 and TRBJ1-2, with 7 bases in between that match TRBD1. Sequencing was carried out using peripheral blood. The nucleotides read TGTGCCTGGAAATCCCCCGGGACAGTTAACTATGGCTACACCTTC. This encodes CAWKSPGTVNYGYTF.